This entry lists 13 T cell receptor beta chains sequenced from one sample in a study of blood T cells in healthy people across ages. With a J-beta primer mix and a sample-barcoded 5' primer, a second PCR ran about 6 to 11 cycles. TCRdb ran MiXCR on the 5' RACE reads and lists one entry per CDR3 protein. The sample records some 1.4 million distinct CDR3 sequences, around two fifths being singletons. Sequenced sample: blood. The receptor set was obtained from a woman aged 18-35 years in good health.

In this sample, this clonotype turned up once. The CDR3 DNA follows: TGTGCCAGCACTGTAGGGGGGGGCGCTATGACCGGGGAGCTGTTTTTT. This gives the protein CASTVGGGAMTGELFF. The chain couples TRBV7-8 to TRBJ2-2; D may be TRBD2 (7 bases). Germline V gene lookup returns CDR1 SGHVS and CDR2 FQNEAQ. Trimming cost V 7 bases and J 5 bases, with 20 bases left between them. CDR3 size: 16 residues.

The CDR3 DNA reads as TGTGCCAGCAGCCCGTCGAGGGTACCCTCAGGAGAGCAGTACTTC. Amino acid sequence: CASSPSRVPSGEQYF. This sequence joins TRBV3-1 and TRBJ2-5, with D perhaps TRBD2 (5 bases). Looked up from germline, CDR1 is LGHDT and CDR2 is YNNKEL (reference sequence). Trimming pared 4 bases from V and 11 bases from J, leaving 23 bases between. CDR3 length: 15 amino acids.

The V and J genes are TRBV27 and TRBJ1-5, with unresolved D. Trimming shortened V by 3 bases and J by 4 bases, and 7 bases separated the two germline ends. Germline V CDR1 and CDR2: MNHEY, SMNVEV (reference sequence). The CDR3 contains 13 residues. CDR3 amino acids: CASSFQPNQPQHF. Here the CDR3 DNA reads TGTGCCAGCAGTTTTCAGCCGAATCAGCCCCAGCATTTT.

The chain is built from TRBV5-1 and TRBJ2-1; 7 nucleotides align to TRBD2. The V gene's germline CDR1 is SGHRS and CDR2 YFSETQ. The CDR3 sequence is 14 residues long. The trim removed 9 bases at V and 5 bases at J, leaving 11 bases unmatched. The CDR3 region is CATTTGSGNNEQFF. The CDR3 DNA sequence: TGCGCCACTACGACCGGGAGCGGGAACAATGAGCAGTTCTTC.

The chain couples TRBV7-2 to TRBJ2-7, with D unclear. With 2 bases removed from V and 2 bases from J, the gap between germline ends came to 22 bases. The CDR3 is made up of 18 amino acids. Germline V CDR1 and CDR2: SGHTA, FQGNSA. CDR3 coding DNA: TGTGCCAGCAGCTTACAGTCGATTTCGGCATACGGAACCTACGAGCAGTACTTC. Translating gives CASSLQSISAYGTYEQYF.

The chain links TRBV9 to TRBJ1-1, with no clear D. Germline lookup yields CDR1 SGDLS and CDR2 YYNGEE. This CDR3 is 16 amino acids long. V was shortened by 0 bases and J by 0 bases, with 12 bases between the two germline ends. The CDR3 here is CASSVVDPFMNTEAFF. In DNA, the CDR3 is TGTGCCAGCAGCGTAGTGGACCCATTCATGAACACTGAAGCTTTCTTT.

The sample holds a few counts of this clonotype. This chain connects TRBV28 to TRBJ2-5; D might be TRBD1 (6 bases). The J call may be mistaken, given a closer DNA end match to TRBJ2-7. The CDR3 contains 15 residues. Germline CDR1 MDHEN, CDR2 SYDVKM. The CDR3 region is CASSPAVTGFDEQYF. CDR3 in DNA: TGTGCCAGCAGTCCCGCGGTAACAGGGTTCGACGAGCAGTACTTC.

This clonotype has just a few counts. The chain carries TRBV15 and TRBJ2-5; a weak D match, TRBD2 (6 bases). In germline, CDR1 is LNHNV, CDR2 YYDKDF (reference sequence). The CDR3 covers 18 residues. V was trimmed by 0 bases and J by 0 bases, leaving 17 bases between them. The DNA for the CDR3 is TGTGCCACCAGCAGAGAGGGAGGCGGGACTCTGTACCAAGAGACCCAGTACTTC. It translates to CATSREGGGTLYQETQYF.

The chain joins TRBV7-2 to TRBJ2-7, with TRBD2 as a possible D gene (5 bases). The germline gives CDR1 SGHTA, CDR2 FQGNSA. The CDR3 loop spans 13 amino acids. The V end lost 5 bases, the J end lost 10 bases, and 18 bases lay between the germline ends. CDR3 amino acids: CASSALVLEAQYF. The CDR3 nucleotides are TGTGCCAGCAGCGCACTAGTATTGGAGGCCCAGTACTTC.

This clonotype was seen more than once but under ten times. This chain links TRBV12-3 or TRBV12-4 with TRBJ2-4, with TRBD2 matching 11 bases. There are 17 residues in the CDR3. The trim removed 6 bases at V and 2 bases at J, leaving 9 bases unmatched. In nucleotides, the CDR3 is TGTGCCAGCAGCCCAAGTACTAGCGGGAGTACCAAAAACATTCAGTACTTC. As protein: CASSPSTSGSTKNIQYF.

This clonotype was observed many times. V is TRBV12-3 or TRBV12-4 and J is TRBJ2-5; D not resolved. The CDR3 extends over 11 amino acids. V lost 6 bases to trimming and J lost 4 bases, with 6 bases between them. The CDR3 loop is CASSLLETQYF. In DNA form, the CDR3 reads TGTGCCAGCAGCTTATTAGAGACCCAGTACTTC.

This clonotype has just a few counts. V is TRBV9 and J is TRBJ2-7; 12 bases map to TRBD1. Trimming took 0 bases from V and 0 from J; bases not matched to a gene: 10. CDR3 length equals 19 residues. Germline lookup yields CDR1 SGDLS and CDR2 YYNGEE. The CDR3 loop reads CASSVAGTGGTLDSYEQYF. CDR3 sequence (DNA): TGTGCCAGCAGCGTAGCCGGGACAGGGGGCACTCTCGACTCCTACGAGCAGTACTTC.

The chain is built from TRBV9 and TRBJ2-4; D perhaps matches TRBD1 (6 bases). The J call may be incorrect, as the DNA end agrees better with TRBJ2-7. The CDR3 consists of 16 residues. Germline assignment: CDR1 SGDLS and CDR2 YYNGEE. CDR3: CASSGGVGAGPREQYF. The CDR3 bases are TGTGCCAGCAGCGGTGGGGTGGGGGCAGGCCCCCGCGAGCAGTACTTC.